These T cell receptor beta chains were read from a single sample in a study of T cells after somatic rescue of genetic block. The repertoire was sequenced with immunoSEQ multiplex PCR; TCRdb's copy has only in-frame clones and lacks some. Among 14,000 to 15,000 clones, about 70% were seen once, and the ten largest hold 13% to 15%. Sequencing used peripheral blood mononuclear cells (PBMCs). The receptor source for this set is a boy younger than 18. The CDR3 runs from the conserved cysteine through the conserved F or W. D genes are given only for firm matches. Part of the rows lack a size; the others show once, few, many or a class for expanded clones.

CDR3: CASSPGLAGYNEQFF
DNA: TGTGCCAGCTCACCGGGACTAGCGGGGTACAATGAGCAGTTCTTC
V: TRBV18
J: TRBJ2-1
size: -
D: TRBD2

CDR3: CASKEEASNQPQHF
DNA: TGTGCCAGCAAGGAGGAGGCTAGCAATCAGCCCCAGCATTTT
V: TRBV6-1
J: TRBJ1-5
size: -
D: -

CDR3: CARLEKETQYF
DNA: TGCGCCAGGTTAGAAAAAGAGACCCAGTACTTC
V: TRBV5-1
J: TRBJ2-5
size: -
D: -

CDR3: CASTRQGYGYTF
DNA: TGTGCCAGCACCAGGCAGGGGTATGGCTACACCTTC
V: TRBV6-6
J: TRBJ1-2
size: few
D: -

CDR3: CASGGHRTDTQYF
DNA: TGTGCCAGCGGCGGGCACCGCACAGATACGCAGTATTTT
V: TRBV7-3
J: TRBJ2-3
size: -
D: -

CDR3: CASSPYDRGGTQYF
DNA: TGTGCCAGCAGCCCCTATGACAGGGGGGGGACCCAGTACTTC
V: TRBV5-6
J: TRBJ2-5
size: -
D: TRBD1

CDR3: CASSFLRGAENTQYF
DNA: TGTGCCAGCAGCTTCCTGCGGGGGGCCGAAAATACGCAGTATTTT
V: TRBV7-9
J: TRBJ2-3
size: few
D: TRBD2

CDR3: CASSEPGQGTWNSPLHF
DNA: TGTGCCAGCAGTGAACCCGGACAGGGTACTTGGAATTCACCCCTCCACTTT
V: TRBV6-1
J: TRBJ1-6
size: -
D: TRBD1

CDR3: CASSSRGTGDLYEQFF
DNA: TGTGCCAGCAGCTCCCGAGGGACAGGGGACTTATATGAGCAGTTCTTC
V: TRBV27
J: TRBJ2-1
size: -
D: TRBD1

CDR3: CASSLASPLSENIQYF
DNA: TGTGCCAGCAGCTTAGCCAGCCCACTTTCCGAGAACATTCAGTACTTC
V: TRBV7-9
J: TRBJ2-4
size: -
D: -

CDR3: CASSPKSPGLAVLRDTQYF
DNA: TGCGCCAGCAGCCCCAAATCCCCGGGACTAGCGGTCCTTCGGGATACGCAGTATTTT
V: TRBV5-1
J: TRBJ2-3
size: -
D: TRBD2

CDR3: CASSSQTGGSGANVLTF
DNA: TGTGCCAGCAGCTCCCAAACAGGGGGCTCTGGGGCCAACGTCCTGACTTTC
V: TRBV27
J: TRBJ2-6
size: -
D: TRBD1

CDR3: CASSAGQDREAFF
DNA: TGTGCCAGCAGCGCTGGACAGGATCGGGAAGCTTTCTTT
V: TRBV5-4
J: TRBJ1-1
size: -
D: TRBD1

CDR3: CASSLGVGSSSYNEQFF
DNA: TGTGCCAGCAGCTTAGGGGTAGGGTCATCCTCCTACAATGAGCAGTTCTTC
V: TRBV13
J: TRBJ2-1
size: -
D: -

CDR3: CASSLGQGTTGELFF
DNA: TGTGCCAGCAGTCTTGGACAGGGCACCACCGGGGAGCTGTTTTTT
V: TRBV6-5
J: TRBJ2-2
size: -
D: TRBD1

CDR3: CAGGLGQPYNEQFF
DNA: TGTGCCGGGGGTTTGGGTCAGCCCTACAATGAGCAGTTCTTC
V: TRBV6-1
J: TRBJ2-1
size: once
D: -

CDR3: CASSVYRPPTDTQYF
DNA: TGTGCCAGCAGTGTTTACCGTCCCCCCACAGATACGCAGTATTTT
V: TRBV2
J: TRBJ2-3
size: -
D: -

CDR3: CAISSTRTGYGYTF
DNA: TGTGCCATCAGTTCGACCCGGACAGGTTATGGCTACACCTTC
V: TRBV10-3
J: TRBJ1-2
size: -
D: TRBD1

CDR3: CAISVGAQGGETQYF
DNA: TGTGCCATCAGTGTTGGGGCCCAGGGCGGGGAGACCCAGTACTTC
V: TRBV10-3
J: TRBJ2-5
size: -
D: -

CDR3: CASSSTAPVTQYF
DNA: TGTGCCAGCAGTTCAACAGCCCCCGTTACGCAGTATTTT
V: TRBV5-8
J: TRBJ2-3
size: -
D: -

CDR3: CASSQSGPYGYTF
DNA: TGCGCCAGCAGTCAGAGTGGACCGTATGGCTACACCTTC
V: TRBV23-1
J: TRBJ1-2
size: once
D: -

CDR3: CASSPRTGEQYF
DNA: TGTGCCAGCTCACCACGGACGGGCGAGCAGTACTTC
V: TRBV18
J: TRBJ2-7
size: -
D: -

CDR3: CASSGGRPGNSPLHF
DNA: TGTGCCAGCAGTGGAGGGCGGCCGGGTAATTCACCCCTCCACTTT
V: TRBV2
J: TRBJ1-6
size: few
D: -

CDR3: CASSLGQGNEKLFF
DNA: TGTGCCAGCAGCTTAGGACAGGGGAATGAAAAACTGTTTTTT
V: TRBV7-9
J: TRBJ1-4
size: -
D: TRBD1

CDR3: CASSKGLSYEQYF
DNA: TGTGCCAGCAGCAAGGGACTCAGCTACGAGCAGTACTTC
V: TRBV7-3
J: TRBJ2-7
size: -
D: -

CDR3: CASSLTGGAGYTF
DNA: TGTGCCAGCAGTCTGACAGGGGGCGCAGGCTACACCTTC
V: TRBV6-4
J: TRBJ1-2
size: -
D: TRBD1

CDR3: CASRGQPNTGELFF
DNA: TGTGCCAGCAGGGGACAGCCGAACACCGGGGAGCTGTTTTTT
V: TRBV28
J: TRBJ2-2
size: -
D: TRBD1

CDR3: CASSLSGIDNEQFF
DNA: TGTGCCAGCAGCCTTAGCGGGATCGACAATGAGCAGTTCTTC
V: TRBV7-3
J: TRBJ2-1
size: -
D: TRBD2

CDR3: CAILRTGTYEQYF
DNA: TGTGCCATCTTGAGGACAGGGACCTACGAGCAGTACTTC
V: TRBV10-3
J: TRBJ2-7
size: few
D: TRBD1

CDR3: CASRVAGEYRGNNEQFF
DNA: TGTGCCAGCAGAGTAGCGGGAGAGTACCGAGGGAACAATGAGCAGTTCTTC
V: TRBV2
J: TRBJ2-1
size: -
D: TRBD2

CDR3: CASSPQGADTQYF
DNA: TGTGCCAGCAGTCCCCAGGGGGCAGATACGCAGTATTTT
V: TRBV7-3
J: TRBJ2-3
size: -
D: TRBD1

CDR3: CASSFGAGPSTDTQYF
DNA: TGTGCCAGCAGTTTTGGGGCGGGTCCCAGCACAGATACGCAGTATTTT
V: TRBV27
J: TRBJ2-3
size: -
D: -

CDR3: CASRKYRGESNQPQHF
DNA: TGTGCCAGCAGGAAATATAGAGGGGAAAGCAATCAGCCCCAGCATTTT
V: TRBV27
J: TRBJ1-5
size: few
D: -

CDR3: CASSARTF
DNA: TGTGCCAGCAGTGCCCGGACCTTC
V: TRBV2
J: TRBJ1-2
size: -
D: -